The T cell receptor beta chain described here comes from a study of T cells in Graves' hyperthyroidism and ophthalmopathy. General study results and limits: From stable hyperthyroidism, ophthalmopathy was separated by a 13 V-J model.

Amplified regions were TCR beta CDR3 sequences from RNA transcripts. Initially, a first-round RT-PCR of the TCR CDR3 employed the HTBI primer set. From the multiplex PCR reads, TCRdb called clonotypes with MiXCR, one entry per CDR3 protein. The repertoire includes around 620,000 distinct CDR3 sequences, around 15% of them detected once, and 3.8% sits in the top ten. Hyperthyroidism of Graves' type that showed no ophthalmopathy progression within 18 months was stable. Patients aged 18 to 65 had newly diagnosed hyperthyroidism lasting under 2 months. The CDR3 covers 12 residues. Germline loops: CDR1 LGHDT, CDR2 YNNKEL (reference sequence). Regarding this clonotype: Its antigen remains unknown. A much larger clone lies one base from this, so it may be a read error.

The material sequenced was blood. V is TRBV3-1 and J is TRBJ2-1, with D unclear. This TCR was recovered from a woman between 25 and 40 years old with Graves' hyperthyroidism. CDR3: CASRSYGNEQLF. The CDR3 DNA reads TGTGCCAGCAGGTCATACGGCAATGAGCAGCTCTTC.